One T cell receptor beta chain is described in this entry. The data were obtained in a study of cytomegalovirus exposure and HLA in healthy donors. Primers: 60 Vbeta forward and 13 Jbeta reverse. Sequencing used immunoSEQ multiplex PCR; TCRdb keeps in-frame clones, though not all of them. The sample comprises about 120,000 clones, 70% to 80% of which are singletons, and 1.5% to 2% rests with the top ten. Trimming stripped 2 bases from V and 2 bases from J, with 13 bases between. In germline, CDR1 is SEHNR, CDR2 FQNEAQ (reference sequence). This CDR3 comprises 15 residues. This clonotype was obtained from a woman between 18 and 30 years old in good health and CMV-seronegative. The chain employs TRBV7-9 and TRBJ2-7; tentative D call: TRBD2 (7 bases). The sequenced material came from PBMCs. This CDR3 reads CASSLFGGGTYEQYF. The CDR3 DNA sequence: TGTGCCAGCAGCTTATTCGGCGGGGGCACCTACGAGCAGTACTTC.